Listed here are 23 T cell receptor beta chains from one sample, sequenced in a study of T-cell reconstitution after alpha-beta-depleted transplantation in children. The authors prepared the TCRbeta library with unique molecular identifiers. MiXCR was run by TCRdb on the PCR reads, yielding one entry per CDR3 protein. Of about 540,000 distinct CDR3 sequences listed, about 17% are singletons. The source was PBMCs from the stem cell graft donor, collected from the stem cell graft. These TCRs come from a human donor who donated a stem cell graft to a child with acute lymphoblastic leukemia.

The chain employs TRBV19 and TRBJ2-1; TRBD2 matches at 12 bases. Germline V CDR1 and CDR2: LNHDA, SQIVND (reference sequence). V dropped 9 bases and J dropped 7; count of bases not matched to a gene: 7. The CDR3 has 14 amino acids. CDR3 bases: TGTGCCAGGAAGACTAGCGGGAGTGGGAATGAGCAGTTCTTC. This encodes CARKTSGSGNEQFF.

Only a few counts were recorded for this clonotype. In DNA form, the CDR3 reads TGCAGTGCCGGAACCGGGACAGTTTATCAGCCCCAGCATTTT. The encoded protein is CSAGTGTVYQPQHF. The chain employs TRBV20-1 and TRBJ1-5, with TRBD1 identical over 7 bases. V shed 6 bases, J shed 5 bases, and the junction held 10 bases outside the gene matches. The CDR3 has 14 residues. The germline V gene encodes CDR1 DFQATT and CDR2 SNEGSKA (reference sequence).

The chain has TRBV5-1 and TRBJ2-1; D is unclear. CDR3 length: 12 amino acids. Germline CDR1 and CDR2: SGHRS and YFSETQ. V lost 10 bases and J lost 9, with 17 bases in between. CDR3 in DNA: TGCGCCTCCGTGACCCTGGTGGGTGAGCAGTTCTTC. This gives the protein CASVTLVGEQFF.

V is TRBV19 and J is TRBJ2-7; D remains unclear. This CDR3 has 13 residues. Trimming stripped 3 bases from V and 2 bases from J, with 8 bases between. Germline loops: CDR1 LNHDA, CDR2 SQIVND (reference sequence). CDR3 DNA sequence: TGTGCCAGTAGTATGAGTATGGCCTACGAGCAGTACTTC. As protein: CASSMSMAYEQYF.

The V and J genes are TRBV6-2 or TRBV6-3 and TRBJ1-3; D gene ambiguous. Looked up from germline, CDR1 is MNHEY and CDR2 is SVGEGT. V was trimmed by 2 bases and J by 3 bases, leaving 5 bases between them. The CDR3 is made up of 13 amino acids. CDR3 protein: CASSYGSGNTIYF. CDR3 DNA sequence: TGTGCCAGCAGTTACGGCAGTGGAAACACCATATATTTT.

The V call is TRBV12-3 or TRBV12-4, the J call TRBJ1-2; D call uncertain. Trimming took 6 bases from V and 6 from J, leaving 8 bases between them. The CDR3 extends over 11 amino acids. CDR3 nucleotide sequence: TGTGCCAGCAGAAACCCACATGGCTACACCTTC. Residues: CASRNPHGYTF.

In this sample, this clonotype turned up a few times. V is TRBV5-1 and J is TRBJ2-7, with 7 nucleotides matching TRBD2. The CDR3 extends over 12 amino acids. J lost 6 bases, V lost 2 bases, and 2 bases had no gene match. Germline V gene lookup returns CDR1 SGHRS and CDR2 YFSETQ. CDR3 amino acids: CASSFTSAEQYF. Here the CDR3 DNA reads TGCGCCAGCAGCTTTACTAGCGCCGAGCAGTACTTC.

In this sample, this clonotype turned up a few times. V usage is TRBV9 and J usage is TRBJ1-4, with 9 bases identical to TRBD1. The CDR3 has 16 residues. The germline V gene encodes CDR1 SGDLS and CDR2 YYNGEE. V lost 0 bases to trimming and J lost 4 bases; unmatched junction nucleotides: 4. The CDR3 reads CASSVAPDRGNEKLFF. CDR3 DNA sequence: TGTGCCAGCAGCGTAGCTCCGGACAGGGGTAATGAAAAACTGTTTTTT.

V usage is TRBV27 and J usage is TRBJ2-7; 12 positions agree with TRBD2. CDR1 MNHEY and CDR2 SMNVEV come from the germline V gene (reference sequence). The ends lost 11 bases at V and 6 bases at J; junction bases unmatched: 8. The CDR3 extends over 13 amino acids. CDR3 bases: TGTGCCTCTAGACTAGCGGGAGAAAGCGAGCAGTACTTC. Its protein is CASRLAGESEQYF.

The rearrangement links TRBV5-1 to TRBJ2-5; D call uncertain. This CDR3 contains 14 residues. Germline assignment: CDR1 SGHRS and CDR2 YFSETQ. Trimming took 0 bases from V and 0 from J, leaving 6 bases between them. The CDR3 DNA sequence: TGCGCCAGCAGCTTGGCTTACCACCAAGAGACCCAGTACTTC. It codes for CASSLAYHQETQYF.

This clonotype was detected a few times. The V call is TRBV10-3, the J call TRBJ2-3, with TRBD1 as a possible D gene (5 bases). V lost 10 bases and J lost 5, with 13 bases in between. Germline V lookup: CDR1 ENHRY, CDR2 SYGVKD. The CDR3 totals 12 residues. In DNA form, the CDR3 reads TGTGCCACAACCTTTAGGGGAGATACGCAGTATTTT. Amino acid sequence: CATTFRGDTQYF.

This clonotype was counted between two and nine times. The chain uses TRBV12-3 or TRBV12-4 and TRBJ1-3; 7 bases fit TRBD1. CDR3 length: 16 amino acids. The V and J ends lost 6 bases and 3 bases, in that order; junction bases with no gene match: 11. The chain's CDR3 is CASSPDREKHGNTIYF. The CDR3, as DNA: TGTGCCAGCAGCCCCGACAGGGAGAAACATGGAAACACCATATATTTT.

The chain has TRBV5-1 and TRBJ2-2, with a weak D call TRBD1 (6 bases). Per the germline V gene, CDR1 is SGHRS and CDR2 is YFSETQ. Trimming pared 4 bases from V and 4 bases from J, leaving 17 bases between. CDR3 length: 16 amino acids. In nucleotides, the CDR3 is TGCGCCAGCAGCCCAGGGGATTTTAGGAGCACCGGGGAGCTGTTTTTT. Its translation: CASSPGDFRSTGELFF.

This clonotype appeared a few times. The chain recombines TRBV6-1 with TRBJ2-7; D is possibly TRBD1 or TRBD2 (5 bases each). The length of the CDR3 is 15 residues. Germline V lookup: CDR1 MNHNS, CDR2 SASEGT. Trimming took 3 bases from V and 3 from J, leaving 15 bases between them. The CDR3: CASSDPGRSFYEQYF. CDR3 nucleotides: TGTGCCAGCAGTGACCCGGGACGGAGCTTCTACGAGCAGTACTTC.

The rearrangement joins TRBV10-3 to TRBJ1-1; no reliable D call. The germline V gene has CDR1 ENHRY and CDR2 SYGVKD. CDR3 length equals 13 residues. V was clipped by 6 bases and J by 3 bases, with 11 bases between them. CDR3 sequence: CAIRDVGDTEAFF. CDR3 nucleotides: TGTGCCATCAGGGACGTCGGGGACACTGAAGCTTTCTTT.

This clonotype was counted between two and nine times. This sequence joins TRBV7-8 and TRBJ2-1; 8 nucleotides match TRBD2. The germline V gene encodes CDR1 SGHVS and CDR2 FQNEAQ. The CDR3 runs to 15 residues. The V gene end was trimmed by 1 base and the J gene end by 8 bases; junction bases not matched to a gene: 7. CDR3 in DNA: TGTGCCAGCAGCTTAGATGTCGGGAGGGGCCATGAGCAGTTCTTC. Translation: CASSLDVGRGHEQFF.

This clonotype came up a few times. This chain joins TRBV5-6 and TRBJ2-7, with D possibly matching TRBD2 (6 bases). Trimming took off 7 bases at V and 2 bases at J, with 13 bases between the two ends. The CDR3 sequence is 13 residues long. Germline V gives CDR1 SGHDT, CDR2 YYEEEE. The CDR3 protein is CASWRRAPYEQYF. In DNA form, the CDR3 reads TGTGCCAGCTGGAGGAGGGCCCCCTACGAGCAGTACTTC. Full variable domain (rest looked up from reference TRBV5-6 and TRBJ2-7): DAGVTQSPTHLIKTRGQQVTLRCSPKSGHDTVSWYQQALGQGPQFIFQYYEEEERQRGNFPDRFSGHQFPNYSSELNVNALLLGDSALYLCASWRRAPYEQYFGPGTRLTVT.

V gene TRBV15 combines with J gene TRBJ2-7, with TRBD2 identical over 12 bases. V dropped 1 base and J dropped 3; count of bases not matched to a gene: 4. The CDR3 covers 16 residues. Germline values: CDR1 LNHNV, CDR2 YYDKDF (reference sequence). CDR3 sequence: CATSRGGTSGRYEQYF. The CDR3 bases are TGTGCCACCAGCAGAGGGGGGACTAGCGGGCGCTACGAGCAGTACTTC.

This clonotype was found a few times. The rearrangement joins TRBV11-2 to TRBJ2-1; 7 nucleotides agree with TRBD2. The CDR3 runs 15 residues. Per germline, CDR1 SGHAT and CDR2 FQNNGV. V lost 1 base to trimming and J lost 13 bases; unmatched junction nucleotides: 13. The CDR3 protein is CASSLVRRESLRQFF. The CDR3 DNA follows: TGTGCCAGCAGCTTAGTAAGGCGGGAGTCCCTAAGACAGTTCTTC.

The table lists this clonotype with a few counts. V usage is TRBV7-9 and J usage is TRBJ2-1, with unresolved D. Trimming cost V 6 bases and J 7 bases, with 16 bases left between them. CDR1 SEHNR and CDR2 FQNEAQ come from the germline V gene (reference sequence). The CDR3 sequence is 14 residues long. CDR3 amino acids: CASSGSALGNEQFF. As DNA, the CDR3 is TGTGCCAGCAGTGGGTCGGCTCTGGGGAATGAGCAGTTCTTC.

CDR3 region: CSARTIGGPIPNQQFF. For the CDR3, the DNA is TGCAGTGCTAGGACTATCGGGGGCCCCATACCGAATCAGCAGTTCTTC. The rearrangement uses TRBV20-1 and TRBJ2-1, with D perhaps assigned TRBD1 or TRBD2 (6 bases each). With 3 bases removed from V and 11 bases from J, the gap between germline ends came to 26 bases. CDR3 length equals 16 residues. Looked up from germline, CDR1 is DFQATT and CDR2 is SNEGSKA (reference sequence).

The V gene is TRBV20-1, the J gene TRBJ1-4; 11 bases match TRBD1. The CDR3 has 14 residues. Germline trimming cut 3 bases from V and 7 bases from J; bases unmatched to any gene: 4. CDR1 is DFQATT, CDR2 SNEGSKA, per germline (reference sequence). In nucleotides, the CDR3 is TGCAGTGCTAGGCTGGACAGGGGGCTTGAAAAACTGTTTTTT. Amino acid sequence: CSARLDRGLEKLFF.

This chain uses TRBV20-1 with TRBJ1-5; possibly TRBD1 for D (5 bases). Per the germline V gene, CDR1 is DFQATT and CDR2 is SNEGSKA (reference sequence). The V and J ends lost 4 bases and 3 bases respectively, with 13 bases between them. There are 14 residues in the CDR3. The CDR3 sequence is CSATGGRSNQPQHF. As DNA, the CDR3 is TGCAGTGCTACCGGGGGACGGTCCAATCAGCCCCAGCATTTT.